This T cell receptor (beta chain) was identified during a study of OX40 agonist ivuxolimab in advanced cancers. Concerning this clone: The antigen is not known.

This CDR3 is built from 17 residues. TCRdb's table, derived via immunoSEQ multiplex PCR, lists solely in-frame clones and lacks some. The table has 40,000 to 55,000 clones, about 87% seen once; the top ten hold about 6%. Findings of the study overall: CD4+ and CD8+ blood T cells expanded clonally by week 6 at 0.1 to 3.0 mg/kg.

The origin of this receptor is an adult with an advanced solid tumor such as melanoma, head and neck, liver or kidney cancer. Sequenced here: CD4+ or CD8+ T cells sorted from blood, sampled in a trial of the OX40 agonist ivuxolimab. This chain links TRBV21-1 with TRBJ1-5. TRBV21-1 is classified as a pseudogene. The CDR3 DNA reads as TGTGCCAGCAGCGGGCGGGGAGGCCCCGATATTAATCAGCCCCAGCATTTT. Translation: CASSGRGGPDINQPQHF.